The 10 T cell receptor beta chains below all came from one sample that was sequenced in a study of cytomegalovirus exposure and HLA in healthy donors. The PCR made use of 60 Vbeta and 13 Jbeta primers. Data came from immunoSEQ multiplex PCR; TCRdb stores just in-frame clones and leaves some out. Found here are 110,000 or so clones, about 77% of them singletons; the top ten hold approximately 5%. Material: PBMCs. These receptors originate from a woman aged 25 to 39 in good health and CMV-seropositive.

The chain has TRBV29-1 and TRBJ1-3, with 7 bases fitting TRBD1. Trimming cost V 7 bases and J 0 bases; bases outside gene matches: 6. The CDR3 extends over 14 amino acids. Germline CDR1 is SQVTM and CDR2 is ANQGSEA. The chain's CDR3 is CSAMTGPSGNTIYF. Here the CDR3 DNA reads TGCAGCGCCATGACAGGGCCCTCTGGAAACACCATATATTTT.

The rearrangement links TRBV5-1 to TRBJ2-7, with D possibly matching TRBD1 (6 bases). The ends were cut back, 4 bases at V and 6 bases at J, with 17 bases in the middle. The CDR3 is 14 amino acids. CDR1 and CDR2 from the germline V gene are SGHRS and YFSETQ. Here the CDR3 reads CASSPGWQTGEQYF. The CDR3 coding sequence is TGCGCCAGCAGCCCGGGGTGGCAGACAGGCGAGCAGTACTTC.

The chain joins TRBV2 to TRBJ1-1; D gene ambiguous. Germline lookup yields CDR1 SNHLY and CDR2 FYNNEI. The V gene lost 5 bases and the J gene lost 6 bases, with 13 bases spanning the gap. There are 13 residues in the CDR3. CDR3 DNA sequence: TGTGCCAGCAGTAATCTGGCGGCATCTGAAGCTTTCTTT. Translating it yields CASSNLAASEAFF.

The chain recombines TRBV6-6 with TRBJ1-1; maybe TRBD1 (6 bases). The germline V gene has CDR1 MNHNY and CDR2 SVGAGI (reference sequence). V was clipped by 4 bases and J by 2 bases, with 11 bases between them. CDR3 length: 14 amino acids. The CDR3 coding sequence is TGTGCCAGCAGTTGGGGACAAGTAAACACTGAAGCTTTCTTT. Translating it yields CASSWGQVNTEAFF.

The V and J genes are TRBV19 and TRBJ1-1; the D is unclear. The CDR3 is made up of 14 amino acids. The germline CDR1 and CDR2 sequences are LNHDA and SQIVND (reference sequence). Trimming took off 3 bases at V and 1 base at J, with 9 bases between the two ends. The CDR3 DNA follows: TGTGCCAGTAGTATTGGGCTGTCGAACACTGAAGCTTTCTTT. It encodes CASSIGLSNTEAFF.

This clone was detected only a few times. V usage is TRBV6-5 and J usage is TRBJ2-7, with a weak D call TRBD2 (5 bases). The CDR3 consists of 14 residues. Germline-derived CDR1 and CDR2 are MNHEY and SVGAGI. Trimming left V 2 bases short and J 2 bases short, with 10 bases between. CDR3 sequence: CASSYGWGAYEQYF. In DNA, the CDR3 is TGTGCCAGCAGTTACGGCTGGGGAGCCTACGAGCAGTACTTC.

The V gene is TRBV2, the J gene TRBJ2-5, with 13 bases identical to TRBD2. V trimming: 6 bases; J trimming: 3 bases; junction bases outside the gene matches: 4. This CDR3 is 15 amino acids long. Germline V gene sequence: CDR1 SNHLY, CDR2 FYNNEI. This CDR3 is CASSPGLAGKETQYF. The CDR3 DNA reads as TGTGCCAGCAGCCCGGGACTAGCGGGAAAAGAGACCCAGTACTTC.

This rearrangement joins TRBV16 to TRBJ1-1; D not resolved. The CDR3 length is 13 residues. The V gene lost 4 bases and the J gene lost 2 bases, with 8 bases spanning the gap. Germline lookup yields CDR1 KGHSY and CDR2 FQNENV. CDR3 sequence: CASSRRGNTEAFF. In nucleotides, the CDR3 is TGTGCCAGCAGCCGACGGGGTAACACTGAAGCTTTCTTT. Looking up the rest from reference TRBV16 and TRBJ1-1 gives the full variable domain: GEEVAQTPKHLVRGEGQKAKLYCAPIKGHSYVFWYQQVLKNEFKFLISFQNENVFDETGMPKERFSAKCLPNSPCSLEIQATKLEDSAVYFCASSRRGNTEAFFGQGTRLTVV.

The table lists this clone with a few counts. The rearrangement joins TRBV7-9 to TRBJ1-6; possible D gene TRBD1, 6 bases. The CDR3 spans 16 residues. The germline V and J ends were trimmed by 3 bases and 7 bases, with 16 bases remaining between them. Germline V gene lookup returns CDR1 SEHNR and CDR2 FQNEAQ (reference sequence). The CDR3 nucleotides are TGTGCCAGCAGCTTGCAGGGGTTCCCGTCCAATTCACCCCTCCACTTT. Translating gives CASSLQGFPSNSPLHF.

The rearrangement uses TRBV5-1 and TRBJ2-5, with 9 nucleotides matching TRBD1. Germline loops: CDR1 SGHRS, CDR2 YFSETQ. The CDR3 sequence is 14 residues long. Germline trimming cut 4 bases from V and 3 bases from J; bases unmatched to any gene: 4. CDR3 bases: TGCGCCAGCAGCCTACGACAGGGGGAAGAGACCCAGTACTTC. Translation: CASSLRQGEETQYF.